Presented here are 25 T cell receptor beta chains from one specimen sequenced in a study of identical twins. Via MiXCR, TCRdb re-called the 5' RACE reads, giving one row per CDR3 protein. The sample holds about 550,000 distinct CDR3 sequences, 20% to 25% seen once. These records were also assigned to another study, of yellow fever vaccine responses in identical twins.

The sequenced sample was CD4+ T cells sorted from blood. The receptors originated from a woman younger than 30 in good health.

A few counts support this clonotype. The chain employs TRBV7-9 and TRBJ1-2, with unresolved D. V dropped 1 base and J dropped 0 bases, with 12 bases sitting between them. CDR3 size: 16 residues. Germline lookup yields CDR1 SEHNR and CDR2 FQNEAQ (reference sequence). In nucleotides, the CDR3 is TGTGCCAGCAGCTTAGATAGGATGACTACTAACTATGGCTACACCTTC. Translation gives CASSLDRMTTNYGYTF.

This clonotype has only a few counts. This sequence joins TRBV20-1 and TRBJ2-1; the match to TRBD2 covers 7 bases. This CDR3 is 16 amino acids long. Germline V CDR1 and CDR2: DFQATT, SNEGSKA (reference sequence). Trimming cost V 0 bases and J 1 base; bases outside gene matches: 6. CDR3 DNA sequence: TGCAGTGCTAGAGATGTCCCTAGCGGATCCTACAATGAGCAGTTCTTC. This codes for CSARDVPSGSYNEQFF.

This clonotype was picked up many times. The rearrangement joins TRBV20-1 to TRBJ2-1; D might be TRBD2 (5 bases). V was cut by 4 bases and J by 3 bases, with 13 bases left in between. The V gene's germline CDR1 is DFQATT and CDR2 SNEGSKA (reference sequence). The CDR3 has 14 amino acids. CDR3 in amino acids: CSATTRVGYNEQFF. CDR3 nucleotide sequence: TGCAGTGCTACTACGAGGGTGGGCTACAATGAGCAGTTCTTC.

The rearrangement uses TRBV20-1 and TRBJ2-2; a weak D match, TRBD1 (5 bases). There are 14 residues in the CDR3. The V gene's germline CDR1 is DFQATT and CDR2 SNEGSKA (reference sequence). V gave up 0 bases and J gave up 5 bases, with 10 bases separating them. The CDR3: CSARETGRTGELFF. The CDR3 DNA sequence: TGCAGTGCTAGAGAAACAGGACGGACCGGGGAGCTGTTTTTT.

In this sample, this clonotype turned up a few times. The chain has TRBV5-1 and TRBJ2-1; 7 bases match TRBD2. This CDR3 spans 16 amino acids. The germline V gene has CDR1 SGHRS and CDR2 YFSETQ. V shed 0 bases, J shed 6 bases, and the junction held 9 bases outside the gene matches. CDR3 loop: CASSLGGSGASNEQFF. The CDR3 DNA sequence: TGCGCCAGCAGCTTGGGAGGGAGCGGGGCGAGCAATGAGCAGTTCTTC.

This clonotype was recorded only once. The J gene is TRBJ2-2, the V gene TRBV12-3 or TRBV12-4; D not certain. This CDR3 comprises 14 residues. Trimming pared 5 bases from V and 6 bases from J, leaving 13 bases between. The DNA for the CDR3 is TGTGCCAGCAGTCCATCACTTGTTCCCGGGGAGCTGTTTTTT. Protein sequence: CASSPSLVPGELFF.

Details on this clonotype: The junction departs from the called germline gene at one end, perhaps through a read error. This CDR3 is CASRPGTYNEQFF. Here the CDR3 DNA reads TGTGCCAGCAGACCCGGGACCTATAATGAGCAGTTCTTC. The rearrangement links TRBV6-1 to TRBJ2-1; D may be TRBD1 or TRBD2 (5 bases each). The CDR3 consists of 13 residues. The germline V gene has CDR1 MNHNS and CDR2 SASEGT.

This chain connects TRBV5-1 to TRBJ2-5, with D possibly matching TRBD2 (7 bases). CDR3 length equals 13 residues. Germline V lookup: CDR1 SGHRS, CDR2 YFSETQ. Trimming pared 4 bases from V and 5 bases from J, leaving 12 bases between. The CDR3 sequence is CASSRGARETQYF. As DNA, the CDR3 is TGCGCCAGCAGCCGGGGGGCGCGGGAGACCCAGTACTTC.

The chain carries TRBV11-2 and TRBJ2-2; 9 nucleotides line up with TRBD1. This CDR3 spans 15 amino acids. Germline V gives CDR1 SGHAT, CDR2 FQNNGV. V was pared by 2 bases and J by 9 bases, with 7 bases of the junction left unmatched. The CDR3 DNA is TGTGCCAGCAGCTTACGGACAGGGGAGGTGCGGGAGCTGTTTTTT. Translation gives CASSLRTGEVRELFF.

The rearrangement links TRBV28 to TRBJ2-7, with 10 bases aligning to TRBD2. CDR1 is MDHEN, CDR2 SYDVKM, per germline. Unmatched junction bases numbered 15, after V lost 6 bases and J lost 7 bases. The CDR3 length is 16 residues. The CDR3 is CASRKPTSGSLGEQYF. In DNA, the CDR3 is TGTGCCAGCAGAAAACCGACTAGCGGGTCGCTGGGGGAGCAGTACTTC. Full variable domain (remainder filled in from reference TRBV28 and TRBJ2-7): DVKVTQSSRYLVKRTGEKVFLECVQDMDHENMFWYRQDPGLGLRLIYFSYDVKMKEKGDIPEGYSVSREKKERFSLILESASTNQTSMYLCASRKPTSGSLGEQYFGPGTRLTVT.

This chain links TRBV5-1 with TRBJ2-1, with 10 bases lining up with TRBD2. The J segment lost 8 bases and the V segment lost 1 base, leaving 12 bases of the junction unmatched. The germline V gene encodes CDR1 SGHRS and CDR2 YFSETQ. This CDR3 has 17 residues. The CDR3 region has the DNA TGCGCCAGCAGCTTGCCCCTTAGCGGGGGGAATTTCGATGAGCAGTTCTTC. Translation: CASSLPLSGGNFDEQFF.

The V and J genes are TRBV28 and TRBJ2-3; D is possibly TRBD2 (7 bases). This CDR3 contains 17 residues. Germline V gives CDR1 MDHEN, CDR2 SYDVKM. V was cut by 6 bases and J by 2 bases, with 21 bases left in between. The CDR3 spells CASSRKLGGRVTDTQYF. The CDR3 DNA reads TGTGCCAGCAGCAGAAAGCTCGGGGGGCGGGTCACAGATACGCAGTATTTT.

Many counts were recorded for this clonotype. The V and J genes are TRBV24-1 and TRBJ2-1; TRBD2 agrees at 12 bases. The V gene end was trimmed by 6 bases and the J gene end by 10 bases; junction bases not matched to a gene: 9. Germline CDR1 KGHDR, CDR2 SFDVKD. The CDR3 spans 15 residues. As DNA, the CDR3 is TGTGCCACCAGTCCCGACGGACTAGCGGGAAGAGAGCAGTTCTTC. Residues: CATSPDGLAGREQFF.

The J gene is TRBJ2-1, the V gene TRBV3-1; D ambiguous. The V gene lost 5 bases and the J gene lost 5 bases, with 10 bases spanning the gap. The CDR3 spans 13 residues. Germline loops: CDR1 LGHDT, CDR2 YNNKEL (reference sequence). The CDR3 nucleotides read TGTGCCAGCAGCGGGGTCCTGGACAATGAGCAGTTCTTC. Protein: CASSGVLDNEQFF.

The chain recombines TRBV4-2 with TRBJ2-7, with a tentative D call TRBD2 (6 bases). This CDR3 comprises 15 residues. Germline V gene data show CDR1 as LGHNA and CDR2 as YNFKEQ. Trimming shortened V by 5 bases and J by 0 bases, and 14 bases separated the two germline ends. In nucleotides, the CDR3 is TGTGCCAGCAGCACCTTTCGGGAGACCTCCTACGAGCAGTACTTC. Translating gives CASSTFRETSYEQYF.

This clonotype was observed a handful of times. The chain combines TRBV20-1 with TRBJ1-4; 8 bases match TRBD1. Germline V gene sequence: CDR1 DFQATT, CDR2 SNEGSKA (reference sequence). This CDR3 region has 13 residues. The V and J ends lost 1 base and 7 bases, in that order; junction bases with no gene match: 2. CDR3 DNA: TGCAGTGCTAGAGTTGGGACAGGTGAAAAACTGTTTTTT. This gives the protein CSARVGTGEKLFF.

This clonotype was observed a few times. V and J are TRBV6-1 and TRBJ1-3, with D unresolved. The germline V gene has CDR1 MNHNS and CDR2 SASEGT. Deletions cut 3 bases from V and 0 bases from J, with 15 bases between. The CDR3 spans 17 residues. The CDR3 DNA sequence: TGTGCCAGCAGTGAGGGCCCGAGCCCCCGCTCTGGAAACACCATATATTTT. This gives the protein CASSEGPSPRSGNTIYF.

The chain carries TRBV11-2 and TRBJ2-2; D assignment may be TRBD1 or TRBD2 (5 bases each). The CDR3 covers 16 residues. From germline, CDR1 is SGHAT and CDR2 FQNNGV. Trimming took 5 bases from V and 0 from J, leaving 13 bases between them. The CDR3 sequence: CASSRTRDANTGELFF. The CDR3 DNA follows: TGTGCCAGCAGCCGAACTCGGGACGCGAACACCGGGGAGCTGTTTTTT.

CDR3 in amino acids: CASSPGVRKPYNEQFF. The CDR3 coding sequence is TGTGCCAGCAGTCCAGGGGTTAGAAAGCCATACAATGAGCAGTTCTTC. This sequence joins TRBV27 and TRBJ2-1, with D possibly being TRBD1 (6 bases). The CDR3 length is 16 residues. Per germline, CDR1 MNHEY and CDR2 SMNVEV (reference sequence). Trimming removed 5 bases at V and 4 bases at J, with 18 bases between.

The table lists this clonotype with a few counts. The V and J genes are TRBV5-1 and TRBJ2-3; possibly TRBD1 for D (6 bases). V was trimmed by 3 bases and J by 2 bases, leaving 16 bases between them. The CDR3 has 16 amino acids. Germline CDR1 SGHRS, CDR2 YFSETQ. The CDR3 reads CASSSSGTRNTDTQYF. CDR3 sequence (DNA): TGCGCCAGCAGCTCTTCCGGGACAAGAAACACAGATACGCAGTATTTT.

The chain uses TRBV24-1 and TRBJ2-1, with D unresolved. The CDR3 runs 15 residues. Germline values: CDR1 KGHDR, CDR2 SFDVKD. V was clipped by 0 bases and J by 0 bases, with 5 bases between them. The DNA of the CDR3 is TGTGCCACCAGTGATTTGGCTAGCTCCTACAATGAGCAGTTCTTC. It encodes CATSDLASSYNEQFF.

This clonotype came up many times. CDR3 sequence (DNA): TGCAGCGCCCTTAGCGGGACCTCCTACAATGAGCAGTTCTTC. Translating it yields CSALSGTSYNEQFF. The rearrangement links TRBV29-1 to TRBJ2-1, with 8 bases identical to TRBD2. V lost 7 bases to trimming and J lost 0 bases; unmatched junction nucleotides: 5. CDR1 and CDR2 (germline): SQVTM, ANQGSEA. This CDR3 comprises 14 residues.

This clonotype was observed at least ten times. Here the CDR3 reads CASSLAGQEGETQYF. The CDR3 coding sequence is TGTGCCAGCAGTTTAGCGGGACAAGAGGGGGAGACCCAGTACTTC. The rearrangement links TRBV12-3 or TRBV12-4 to TRBJ2-5; D possibly corresponds to TRBD1 (6 bases). This CDR3 region has 15 residues. Deletions cut 0 bases from V and 5 bases from J, with 13 bases between.

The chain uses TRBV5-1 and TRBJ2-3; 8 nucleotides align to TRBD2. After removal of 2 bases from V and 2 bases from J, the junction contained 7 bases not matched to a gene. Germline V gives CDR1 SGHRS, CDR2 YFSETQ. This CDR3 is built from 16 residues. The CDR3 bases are TGCGCCAGCAGCTTTGTAGCGGGGACTCCCACAGATACGCAGTATTTT. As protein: CASSFVAGTPTDTQYF.

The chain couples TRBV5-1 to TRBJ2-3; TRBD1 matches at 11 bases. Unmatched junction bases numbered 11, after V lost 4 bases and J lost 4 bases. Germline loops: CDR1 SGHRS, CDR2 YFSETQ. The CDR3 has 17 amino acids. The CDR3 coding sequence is TGCGCCAGCAGCGCCTTCGGACAGGGGGCTACCGCAGATACGCAGTATTTT. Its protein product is CASSAFGQGATADTQYF.